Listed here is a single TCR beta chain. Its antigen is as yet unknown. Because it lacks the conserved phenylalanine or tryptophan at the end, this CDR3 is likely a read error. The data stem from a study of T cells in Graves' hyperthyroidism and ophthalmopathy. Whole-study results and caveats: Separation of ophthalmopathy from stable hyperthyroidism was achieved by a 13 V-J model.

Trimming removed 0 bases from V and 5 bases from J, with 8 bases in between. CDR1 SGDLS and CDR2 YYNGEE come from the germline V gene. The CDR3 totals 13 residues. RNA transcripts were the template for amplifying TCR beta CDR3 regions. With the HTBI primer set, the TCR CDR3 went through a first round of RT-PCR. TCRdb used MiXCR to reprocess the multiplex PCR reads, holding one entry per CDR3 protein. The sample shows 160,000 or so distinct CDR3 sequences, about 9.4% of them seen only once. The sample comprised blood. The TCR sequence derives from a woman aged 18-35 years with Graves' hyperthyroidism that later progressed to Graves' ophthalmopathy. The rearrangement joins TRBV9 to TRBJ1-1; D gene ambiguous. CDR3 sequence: CASSVDGETEAFI. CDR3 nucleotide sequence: TGTGCCAGCAGCGTAGATGGGGAAACTGAAGCTTTCATT.